The 14 T cell receptor beta chains below all came from one sample that was sequenced in a study of a mutant IDH1 vaccine in newly diagnosed glioma. Profiling relied on immunoSEQ multiplex PCR, and the TCRdb table lists in-frame clones only, not all of them. The sample has 12,000 or so clones; around nine tenths are singletons. No antigen has been assigned to these receptors. The time point is: week 5, during vaccination. Topical imiquimod accompanied each vaccine dose, which consisted of 300 ug of mutant IDH1 20-mer peptide. Sequenced here: PBMCs, sampled from a glioma patient whose treatment included an IDH1 peptide vaccine. The source of these receptors is a woman aged 35 to 49 with glioma. Some clones in this sample may be carry-over from other donors' samples.

The chain carries TRBV2 and TRBJ1-2, with D possibly TRBD1 on 6 matching bases. V was cut by 3 bases and J by 5 bases, with 13 bases left in between. This CDR3 is built from 14 residues. The germline gives CDR1 SNHLY, CDR2 FYNNEI. The CDR3 coding sequence is TGTGCCAGCAGTGATGTGGGGGCGCGGTATGGCTACACCTTC. It codes for CASSDVGARYGYTF.

The CDR3 sequence: CASSAVLKYTGELFF. CDR3 in DNA: TGTGCCAGCAGCGCGGTACTTAAGTACACCGGGGAGCTGTTTTTT. This sequence joins TRBV5-8 and TRBJ2-2; the D is unclear. The germline gives CDR1 SGHTS, CDR2 YDEGEE. The germline V and J ends were trimmed by 4 bases and 3 bases, with 13 bases remaining between them. The CDR3 is 15 residues long. Variable domain in full (rest from reference TRBV5-8 and TRBJ2-2): EAGVTQSPTHLIKTRGQQATLRCSPISGHTSVYWYQQALGLGLQFLLWYDEGEERNRGNFPPRFSGRQFPNYSSELNVNALELEDSALYLCASSAVLKYTGELFFGEGSRLTVL.

The V and J genes are TRBV19 and TRBJ2-5, with D unclear. CDR1 is LNHDA and CDR2 is SQIVND in the germline V gene (reference sequence). The germline V and J ends were trimmed by 1 base and 5 bases, with 17 bases remaining between them. The CDR3 sequence is 16 residues long. The CDR3: CASSIVGAGSGETQYF. The DNA of the CDR3 is TGTGCCAGTAGTATAGTCGGCGCAGGTTCCGGGGAGACCCAGTACTTC.

This chain joins TRBV28 and TRBJ2-2; possible D gene TRBD2, 6 bases. The CDR3 extends over 11 amino acids. Trimming removed 8 bases from V and 9 bases from J, with 10 bases in between. Germline V gene sequence: CDR1 MDHEN, CDR2 SYDVKM. The CDR3, as DNA: TGTGCCAGCCGGGGGAGCCGGGAGCTGTTTTTT. It encodes CASRGSRELFF.

The V and J genes are TRBV11-2 and TRBJ1-2, with D uncertain. CDR3 length: 14 amino acids. Germline CDR1 and CDR2: SGHAT and FQNNGV. V was clipped by 2 bases and J by 8 bases, with 15 bases between them. The CDR3 nucleotides are TGTGCCAGCAGCTTACTAGGCACCGGCTGGGGCTACACCTTC. This encodes CASSLLGTGWGYTF.

The V gene is TRBV28, the J gene TRBJ1-2; 10 nucleotides align to TRBD1. Germline trimming cut 2 bases from V and 3 bases from J; bases unmatched to any gene: 3. The CDR3 length is 15 residues. Germline V gives CDR1 MDHEN, CDR2 SYDVKM. The CDR3 nucleotides are TGTGCCAGCAGTTTAGGGACAGGGGTAGACTATGGCTACACCTTC. Its protein is CASSLGTGVDYGYTF.

This sequence joins TRBV14 and TRBJ2-7, with TRBD2 matching 10 bases. The germline CDR1 and CDR2 sequences are SGHDN and FVKESK. Germline trimming cut 4 bases from V and 5 bases from J; bases unmatched to any gene: 5. This CDR3 spans 14 amino acids. CDR3 DNA: TGTGCCAGCAGCCCGGGACTAGCGAGGCACGAGCAGTACTTC. Amino acid sequence: CASSPGLARHEQYF.

This clone has just one count. The chain recombines TRBV28 with TRBJ1-5, with 9 nucleotides matching TRBD1. The CDR3 runs 17 residues. The V segment lost 6 bases and the J segment 0 bases; nucleotides outside the gene matches: 9. Germline V gene lookup returns CDR1 MDHEN and CDR2 SYDVKM. The CDR3 nucleotides are TGTGCCAGCAGGGGACAGGGAGGGGGTAATAGCAATCAGCCCCAGCATTTT. Its protein is CASRGQGGGNSNQPQHF.

This clone showed up just once. The chain is built from TRBV2 and TRBJ2-1; D gene uncertain. Between the trimmed V and J ends, which lost 1 base and 13 bases, there was a span of 8 bases. The germline V gene has CDR1 SNHLY and CDR2 FYNNEI. The CDR3 sequence is 11 residues long. The CDR3, as DNA: TGTGCCAGCAGTGAAGATCCAAGCCAGTTCTTC. This translates into CASSEDPSQFF.

The chain couples TRBV6-5 to TRBJ1-2; D is unclear. Germline loops: CDR1 MNHEY, CDR2 SVGAGI. This CDR3 is built from 11 residues. Trimming removed 2 bases from V and 8 bases from J, with 6 bases in between. CDR3: CASSYPGGYTF. The DNA of the CDR3 is TGTGCCAGCAGTTACCCGGGAGGCTACACCTTC.

Written as DNA, the CDR3 is TGTGCCAGCAAGAGAGATGGGAGTCCGCCTAACTATGGCTACACCTTC. It translates to CASKRDGSPPNYGYTF. The chain combines TRBV27 with TRBJ1-2; D gene unclear. This CDR3 region has 16 residues. The V gene's germline CDR1 is MNHEY and CDR2 SMNVEV (reference sequence). Trimming cost V 7 bases and J 0 bases, with 18 bases left between them.

The chain uses TRBV7-2 and TRBJ1-2; D is uncertain. The V end was cut by 5 bases, the J end by 4 bases, with 17 bases between. Per germline, CDR1 SGHTA and CDR2 FQGNSA. The CDR3 has 15 residues. The CDR3 protein is CASSMSGGPGYGYTF. As DNA, the CDR3 is TGTGCCAGCAGCATGTCGGGAGGACCTGGCTATGGCTACACCTTC.

The chain links TRBV30 to TRBJ1-3, with unresolved D. V was cut by 0 bases and J by 7 bases, with 10 bases left in between. Germline CDR1 is GTSNPN and CDR2 is SVGIG (reference sequence). The length of the CDR3 is 13 residues. In DNA, the CDR3 is TGTGCCTGGAGTGTTCCGTTGGGGAACACCATATATTTT. The encoded protein is CAWSVPLGNTIYF.

V is TRBV10-2 and J is TRBJ2-6, with D tentatively TRBD1 (6 bases). Germline V CDR1 and CDR2: WSHSY, SAAADI. Trimming stripped 8 bases from V and 4 bases from J, with 12 bases between. The CDR3 runs 14 residues. The CDR3 DNA is TGCGCCAGCTCAGGGGCGGTCGGGGCCAACGTCCTGACTTTC. It translates to CASSGAVGANVLTF.